These 16 T cell receptor beta chains were sequenced from one sample in a study of blood T cells in healthy people across ages. Together with a sample-barcoded 5' primer, a J-beta primer mix was included in a second PCR lasting about 6 to 11 cycles. MiXCR was run by TCRdb on the 5' RACE reads, yielding one entry per CDR3 protein. The table includes approximately 800,000 distinct CDR3 sequences, under 80% detected once. The sequenced material came from blood. The receptors here all came from a man aged 25 to 40 in good health.

This clonotype was recorded many times. CDR3 residues: CASSEVRVQYF. The CDR3 nucleotides are TGTGCCAGCAGTGAAGTGAGGGTGCAGTACTTC. The gene calls are TRBV2 and TRBJ2-7; D possibly corresponds to TRBD2 (5 bases). Germline V lookup: CDR1 SNHLY, CDR2 FYNNEI. V was trimmed by 1 base and J by 9 bases, leaving 7 bases between them. CDR3 length: 11 amino acids. The entire variable domain, with the rest obtained from reference TRBV2 and TRBJ2-7, is as follows: EPEVTQTPSHQVTQMGQEVILRCVPISNHLYFYWYRQILGQKVEFLVSFYNNEISEKSEIFDDQFSVERPDGSNFTLKIRSTKLEDSAMYFCASSEVRVQYFGPGTRLTVT.

With respect to this clonotype: A much more abundant neighbour one base away suggests this may be a read error. The chain links TRBV7-9 to TRBJ2-6; D is perhaps TRBD1 (5 bases). Looked up from germline, CDR1 is SEHNR and CDR2 is FQNEAQ (reference sequence). CDR3 size: 15 residues. CDR3 sequence reads: CASSLYGSGADVLTF. The CDR3 nucleotides are TGTGCCAGCAGCTTATACGGGTCTGGGGCCGACGTCCTGACTTTC.

This rearrangement joins TRBV15 to TRBJ2-5; D is undetermined. The V gene lost 4 bases and the J gene lost 5 bases, with 20 bases spanning the gap. Germline V gives CDR1 LNHNV, CDR2 YYDKDF (reference sequence). The CDR3 sequence is 16 residues long. CDR3 region: CATSNNIGHSRETQYF. CDR3 bases: TGTGCCACCAGCAATAACATTGGCCACTCCCGGGAGACCCAGTACTTC. The complete variable domain, with remaining parts taken from reference TRBV15 and TRBJ2-5, reads DAMVIQNPRYQVTQFGKPVTLSCSQTLNHNVMYWYQQKSSQAPKLLFHYYDKDFNNEADTPDNFQSRRPNTSFCFLDIRSPGLGDTAMYLCATSNNIGHSRETQYFGPGTRLLVL.

This sequence joins TRBV20-1 and TRBJ2-7; tentatively, D is TRBD2 (5 bases). The germline V and J ends were trimmed by 5 bases and 3 bases, with 11 bases remaining between them. This CDR3 region has 12 residues. The germline V gene has CDR1 DFQATT and CDR2 SNEGSKA (reference sequence). This chain's CDR3 is CSARTWGYEQYF. The CDR3 DNA reads as TGCAGTGCTCGGACTTGGGGCTACGAGCAGTACTTC.

The V and J genes are TRBV29-1 and TRBJ2-4, with TRBD2 identical over 8 bases. The assigned J gene may be wrong: the sequence end matches TRBJ2-7 better. The length of the CDR3 is 14 residues. Looked up from germline, CDR1 is SQVTM and CDR2 is ANQGSEA. The CDR3 sequence: CSAKREGSSSEQYF. The CDR3 DNA follows: TGCAGCGCCAAACGGGAGGGTAGTTCTAGCGAGCAGTACTTC.

This clonotype has just one count. The chain recombines TRBV7-3 with TRBJ1-1; D call uncertain. CDR1 and CDR2 (germline): SGHTA, FQGTGA. Trimming took off 2 bases at V and 1 base at J, with 11 bases between the two ends. The CDR3 is 15 amino acids. CDR3 protein: CASSLSTASNTEAFF. The DNA for the CDR3 is TGTGCCAGCAGCTTATCCACAGCATCGAACACTGAAGCTTTCTTT.

The rearrangement uses TRBV10-3 and TRBJ2-6; weak D call: TRBD2 (5 bases). The germline V and J ends were trimmed by 4 bases and 4 bases, with 17 bases remaining between them. The CDR3 sequence is 17 residues long. Germline CDR1 reads ENHRY; CDR2 reads SYGVKD. CDR3 residues: CAISARNVGVGANVLTF. The DNA for the CDR3 is TGTGCCATCAGTGCCCGGAACGTCGGGGTCGGGGCCAACGTCCTGACTTTC.

The chain has TRBV4-3 and TRBJ2-7; D remains unclear. The germline gives CDR1 LGHNA, CDR2 YSLEER. Deletions cut 0 bases from V and 1 base from J, with 13 bases between. The CDR3 covers 16 residues. The CDR3 reads CASSQEGYPGSYEQYF. The CDR3 DNA reads TGCGCCAGCAGCCAAGAGGGGTACCCTGGGTCCTACGAGCAGTACTTC.

The genes are TRBV28 and TRBJ2-3; possibly TRBD1 for D (5 bases). Germline-derived CDR1 and CDR2 are MDHEN and SYDVKM. The CDR3 runs to 15 residues. Trimming stripped 6 bases from V and 4 bases from J, with 17 bases between. The CDR3 sequence is CASSRKGPNPDTQYF. The CDR3 region has the DNA TGTGCCAGCAGCCGAAAGGGGCCAAACCCAGATACGCAGTATTTT.

The chain uses TRBV24-1 and TRBJ2-2, with D unclear. V lost 7 bases and J lost 7, with 12 bases in between. Germline V gives CDR1 KGHDR, CDR2 SFDVKD. The CDR3 is made up of 13 amino acids. CDR3 in DNA: TGTGCCACCAGACCCCCTACCGGCGGGGAGCTGTTTTTT. Its protein product is CATRPPTGGELFF.

This clonotype came up a few times. The chain recombines TRBV7-2 with TRBJ2-3, with D perhaps assigned TRBD1 or TRBD2 (5 bases each). V lost 3 bases, J lost 3 bases, and 13 bases lay in between. This CDR3 has 15 residues. Germline-derived CDR1 and CDR2 are SGHTA and FQGNSA. The CDR3 region is CASSLRGPPTDTQYF. CDR3 nucleotides: TGTGCCAGCAGCTTGAGGGGTCCCCCGACAGATACGCAGTATTTT.

This clonotype was counted only a few times. V is TRBV7-2 and J is TRBJ2-5; 7 bases are a match to TRBD2. Trimming took 2 bases from V and 4 from J; bases not matched to a gene: 7. CDR3 size: 15 residues. The germline gives CDR1 SGHTA, CDR2 FQGNSA. CDR3 sequence reads: CASSLLAVFGETQYF. CDR3 DNA sequence: TGTGCCAGCAGCTTACTAGCGGTTTTCGGAGAGACCCAGTACTTC.

This clonotype was counted between two and nine times. The chain uses TRBV24-1 and TRBJ2-3, with D possibly TRBD2 on 5 matching bases. The CDR3 spans 14 residues. V gave up 7 bases and J gave up 7 bases, with 17 bases separating them. CDR1 is KGHDR and CDR2 is SFDVKD in the germline V gene. CDR3 nucleotides: TGTGCCACCAGCTCGGTGAGGGCTTCACATACGCAGTATTTT. This translates into CATSSVRASHTQYF.

This chain joins TRBV2 and TRBJ1-6, with a possible D match to TRBD1 (5 bases). The length of the CDR3 is 16 residues. Trimming removed 2 bases from V and 3 bases from J, with 11 bases in between. Germline loops: CDR1 SNHLY, CDR2 FYNNEI. The CDR3, as DNA: TGTGCCAGCAGTGAATCGTCAGGGATCTATAATTCACCCCTCCACTTT. It codes for CASSESSGIYNSPLHF.

V gene TRBV28 combines with J gene TRBJ2-7; 7 nucleotides line up with TRBD1. Trimming took 5 bases from V and 2 from J; bases not matched to a gene: 12. The CDR3 runs 16 residues. The germline V gene encodes CDR1 MDHEN and CDR2 SYDVKM. Written as DNA, the CDR3 is TGTGCCAGCAGTCCCAAGACAGGGAAGGGAACCTACGAGCAGTACTTC. Translated: CASSPKTGKGTYEQYF.

The chain recombines TRBV5-1 with TRBJ2-5; TRBD1 might be the D (5 bases). This CDR3 has 14 residues. Per germline, CDR1 SGHRS and CDR2 YFSETQ. V dropped 6 bases and J dropped 4 bases, with 16 bases sitting between them. The CDR3, as DNA: TGCGCCAGCACCTTTGACAGTGTTGGAGAGACCCAGTACTTC. It specifies CASTFDSVGETQYF. Combining the CDR3 with reference TRBV5-1 and TRBJ2-5 gives the whole variable domain KAGVTQTPRYLIKTRGQQVTLSCSPISGHRSVSWYQQTPGQGLQFLFEYFSETQRNKGNFPGRFSGRQFSNSRSEMNVSTLELGDSALYLCASTFDSVGETQYFGPGTRLLVL.